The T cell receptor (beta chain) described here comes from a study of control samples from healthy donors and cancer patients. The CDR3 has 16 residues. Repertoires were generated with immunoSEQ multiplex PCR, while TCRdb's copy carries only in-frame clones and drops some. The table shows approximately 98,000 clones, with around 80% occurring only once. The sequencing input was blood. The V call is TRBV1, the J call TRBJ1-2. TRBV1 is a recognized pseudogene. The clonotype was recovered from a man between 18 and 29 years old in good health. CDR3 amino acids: CTSSQLRGIANYGYTF. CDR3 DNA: TGCACCAGCAGCCAATTACGAGGGATAGCTAACTATGGCTACACCTTC.